This passage covers 21 T cell receptor beta chains from one sample sequenced in a study of T cells in Graves' hyperthyroidism and ophthalmopathy. Using RNA transcripts as the source, TCR beta CDR3 regions were amplified. TCR CDR3 underwent first-round RT-PCR with the HTBI primer set. One entry per CDR3 protein, called by TCRdb with MiXCR from the multiplex PCR reads. The table has about 600,000 distinct CDR3 sequences, roughly 14% seen once; the top ten hold about an eighth. The specimen was blood. Every receptor here comes from a woman aged 45-65 years with Graves' ophthalmopathy.

This clonotype was seen repeatedly, ten times or more. The chain combines TRBV5-1 with TRBJ2-1; 8 bases are shared with TRBD2. V shed 0 bases, J shed 0 bases, and the junction held 5 bases outside the gene matches. The CDR3 consists of 17 residues. Germline V gene lookup returns CDR1 SGHRS and CDR2 YFSETQ. The CDR3, as DNA: TGCGCCAGCAGCTTGGATTACAGCGGGAGCTCCTACAATGAGCAGTTCTTC. Amino acids: CASSLDYSGSSYNEQFF.

This clonotype was counted at least ten times. The chain is built from TRBV6-1 and TRBJ1-1; D gene uncertain. The germline V gene has CDR1 MNHNS and CDR2 SASEGT. This CDR3 is 13 amino acids long. The germline V and J ends were trimmed by 6 bases and 3 bases, with 11 bases remaining between them. The CDR3 DNA sequence: TGTGCCAGCAGCCTCAATTATGACACTGAAGCTTTCTTT. It specifies CASSLNYDTEAFF.

This rearrangement joins TRBV5-1 to TRBJ2-6; D gene uncertain. Trimming left V 4 bases short and J 0 bases short, with 17 bases between. Germline CDR1 reads SGHRS; CDR2 reads YFSETQ. The CDR3 totals 18 residues. The CDR3 here is CASSDTGFAISGANVLTF. The CDR3 nucleotides read TGCGCCAGCAGCGATACCGGATTTGCGATCTCTGGGGCCAACGTCCTGACTTTC.

This clonotype appeared many times. The rearrangement links TRBV7-8 to TRBJ1-1; the D gene is possibly TRBD1 (6 bases). V gave up 6 bases and J gave up 0 bases, with 11 bases separating them. The germline V gene has CDR1 SGHVS and CDR2 FQNEAQ. The CDR3 is made up of 14 amino acids. CDR3 sequence (DNA): TGTGCCAGCAGGGCAGGGGCCATGAACACTGAAGCTTTCTTT. Encoded protein: CASRAGAMNTEAFF. Using reference TRBV7-8 and TRBJ1-1 for the parts outside the CDR3, the full variable domain is GAGVSQSPRYKVAKRGQDVALRCDPISGHVSLFWYQQALGQGPEFLTYFQNEAQLDKSGLPSDRFFAERPEGSVSTLKIQRTQQEDSAVYLCASRAGAMNTEAFFGQGTRLTVV.

Many counts were recorded for this clonotype. This chain joins TRBV13 and TRBJ1-1; 7 bases align to TRBD1. V lost 5 bases to trimming and J lost 4 bases; unmatched junction nucleotides: 10. CDR1 and CDR2 from the germline V gene are PRHDT and FYEKMQ (reference sequence). The CDR3 has 15 residues. The CDR3: CASSILTGRGTEAFF. The CDR3 region has the DNA TGTGCCAGCAGCATCCTGACAGGGAGGGGCACTGAAGCTTTCTTT.

This clonotype was recorded at least ten times. V and J are TRBV6-1 and TRBJ1-5; TRBD1 matches 11 bases. Germline V gene sequence: CDR1 MNHNS, CDR2 SASEGT. There are 17 residues in the CDR3. V gave up 3 bases and J gave up 0 bases; unmatched junction bases: 4. The CDR3 here is CASSDGTGGYSNQPQHF. The CDR3 nucleotides are TGTGCCAGCAGTGACGGGACAGGGGGTTATAGCAATCAGCCCCAGCATTTT.

In its sample, this clonotype was seen many times. This rearrangement joins TRBV20-1 to TRBJ2-7; 11 bases align to TRBD2. The V segment lost 5 bases and the J segment 4 bases; nucleotides outside the gene matches: 4. The CDR3 runs 13 residues. Germline V gene sequence: CDR1 DFQATT, CDR2 SNEGSKA (reference sequence). Here the CDR3 DNA reads TGCAGTGCTGGGGGACTAGCGGTTTACGAGCAGTACTTC. It encodes CSAGGLAVYEQYF.

This clonotype was counted many times. The rearrangement uses TRBV12-3 or TRBV12-4 and TRBJ2-7; 12 nucleotides match TRBD2. The V gene end was trimmed by 6 bases and the J gene end by 7 bases; junction bases not matched to a gene: 13. The CDR3 length is 16 residues. CDR3: CASRTLAGGPSGEQYF. The CDR3 DNA reads as TGTGCCAGCAGGACTCTAGCGGGAGGGCCCTCGGGGGAGCAGTACTTC.

Ten or more counts support this clonotype. The J gene is TRBJ2-5, the V gene TRBV28; 13 nucleotides agree with TRBD2. V dropped 6 bases and J dropped 2; count of bases not matched to a gene: 6. The germline V gene encodes CDR1 MDHEN and CDR2 SYDVKM. This CDR3 comprises 16 residues. CDR3 protein: CASREGLAGPQETQYF. The CDR3 nucleotides read TGTGCCAGCAGGGAGGGACTAGCGGGACCACAAGAGACCCAGTACTTC.

This clonotype was counted ten times or more. The chain couples TRBV14 to TRBJ2-1, with TRBD2 identical over 8 bases. The trim removed 4 bases at V and 6 bases at J, leaving 8 bases unmatched. CDR1 is SGHDN, CDR2 FVKESK, per germline. This CDR3 contains 15 residues. The CDR3 DNA follows: TGTGCCAGCAGCCCCCGACTAGCGCCTTCCAATGAGCAGTTCTTC. It is translated as CASSPRLAPSNEQFF.

This clonotype was counted many times. The chain carries TRBV12-5 and TRBJ1-1, with D hard to call. CDR3 size: 15 residues. The germline V gene encodes CDR1 LGHNT and CDR2 FRNRAP. V was shortened by 2 bases and J by 3 bases, with 13 bases between the two germline ends. CDR3 DNA: TGTGCTAGTGGTTTGTCCCAGCGGCTCTACACTGAAGCTTTCTTT. It specifies CASGLSQRLYTEAFF.

This clonotype was detected many times. V usage is TRBV7-9 and J usage is TRBJ2-3; possibly TRBD1 for D (5 bases). CDR3 size: 15 residues. V was pared by 2 bases and J by 0 bases, with 9 bases between. CDR1 and CDR2 from the germline V gene are SEHNR and FQNEAQ (reference sequence). The CDR3: CASSLFRASTDTQYF. CDR3 DNA sequence: TGTGCCAGCAGCTTATTCAGGGCCAGCACAGATACGCAGTATTTT.

The rearrangement uses TRBV11-3 and TRBJ2-7; 7 nucleotides line up with TRBD2. CDR1 is SGHNT and CDR2 is YENEEA in the germline V gene. The V segment lost 5 bases and the J segment 2 bases; nucleotides outside the gene matches: 6. This CDR3 region has 14 residues. The CDR3 loop is CASSQASGPYEQYF. The CDR3 DNA sequence: TGTGCCAGCAGCCAGGCTAGCGGACCCTACGAGCAGTACTTC.

This clonotype was detected ten times or more. The chain combines TRBV12-3 or TRBV12-4 with TRBJ2-3; D unresolved. The CDR3 is made up of 13 amino acids. The V end was cut by 2 bases, the J end by 2 bases, with 5 bases between. CDR3 region: CASSLRATDTQYF. The CDR3 region has the DNA TGTGCCAGCAGTTTAAGAGCCACAGATACGCAGTATTTT.

This chain links TRBV27 with TRBJ2-1; 11 nucleotides line up with TRBD2. Trimming cost V 0 bases and J 7 bases; bases outside gene matches: 14. CDR3 size: 19 residues. In germline, CDR1 is MNHEY, CDR2 SMNVEV (reference sequence). CDR3 bases: TGTGCCAGCAGTTTATCGGCGACTAGCGGGACTGGATTGGGGAATGAGCAGTTCTTC. This codes for CASSLSATSGTGLGNEQFF.

This clonotype came up a few times. This chain uses TRBV6-1 with TRBJ2-4; D is possibly TRBD2 (7 bases). The CDR3 is made up of 14 amino acids. Germline V CDR1 and CDR2: MNHNS, SASEGT. With 6 bases removed from V and 6 bases from J, the gap between germline ends came to 15 bases. For the CDR3, the DNA is TGTGCCAGCAGAGCCGAGGGGGGGAGAAACATTCAGTACTTC. Translation: CASRAEGGRNIQYF.

At least ten counts were recorded for this clonotype. V gene TRBV14 combines with J gene TRBJ1-2, with 9 bases matching TRBD1. V dropped 0 bases and J dropped 5; count of bases not matched to a gene: 10. Germline CDR1 reads SGHDN; CDR2 reads FVKESK. This CDR3 contains 17 residues. The CDR3 region is CASSQDLLSTGGYGYTF. DNA of the CDR3: TGTGCCAGCAGCCAAGACCTACTCTCGACAGGGGGTTATGGCTACACCTTC.

This chain links TRBV19 with TRBJ1-5; D is unresolved. This CDR3 has 15 amino acids. Trimming removed 3 bases at V and 2 bases at J, with 11 bases between. CDR1 and CDR2 (germline): LNHDA, SQIVND (reference sequence). CDR3 nucleotide sequence: TGTGCCAGTAGTATCAAGGGTAGGGGCAATCAGCCCCAGCATTTT. Translated: CASSIKGRGNQPQHF.

This chain connects TRBV9 to TRBJ2-5; no reliable D call. This CDR3 has 14 residues. V lost 1 base, J lost 2 bases, and 9 bases lay in between. Germline V gene lookup returns CDR1 SGDLS and CDR2 YYNGEE. The CDR3 loop is CASSVKPSQETQYF. The CDR3 DNA reads as TGTGCCAGCAGCGTAAAGCCCAGTCAAGAGACCCAGTACTTC.

The V call is TRBV7-3, the J call TRBJ2-1; 15 positions agree with TRBD2. Germline V lookup: CDR1 SGHTA, CDR2 FQGTGA. This CDR3 comprises 17 residues. Trimming removed 5 bases from V and 12 bases from J; junction bases left unmatched: 14. Here the CDR3 DNA reads TGTGCCAGCAGCCTCGGACTAGCGGGAGGGCCTGGTGTAGGGCAGTTCTTC. Translating it yields CASSLGLAGGPGVGQFF.

This clonotype was found many times. The chain carries TRBV20-1 and TRBJ2-1, with 9 positions matching TRBD2. Germline CDR1 is DFQATT and CDR2 is SNEGSKA (reference sequence). The CDR3 is 15 residues long. J gave up 7 bases and V 0 bases, and 7 bases lay outside the gene matches. The CDR3 sequence is CSARDNAGGPNEQFF. Written as DNA, the CDR3 is TGCAGTGCTAGAGATAATGCGGGAGGGCCTAATGAGCAGTTCTTC.